The clone carrying this T cell receptor (beta chain) has a count of ten or more. Antigen: not known. The sequence runs out 3 residues before the end of the CDR3; the remainder is reconstructed from the germline J gene. Profiled with immunoSEQ multiplex PCR; TCRdb holds only in-frame clones, not every one. The repertoire has about 81,000 clones, none seen only once; the ten largest take over 0.7%. The CDR3 runs to 16 residues. V shed 3 bases and J 1 base; nucleotides not matched to a gene: 10. CDR1 DFQATT and CDR2 SNEGSKA come from the germline V gene (reference sequence). The entry originates in a study of T cell clonality in common variable immunodeficiency. Points from the study as a whole: What drives increased CVID clonality needs T cell subpopulation sequencing. Shared TCRbeta clones were fewer between CVID subjects than controls.

Sequenced input: peripheral blood mononuclear cells. The J gene is TRBJ2-5, the V gene TRBV20-1; 8 bases are shared with TRBD1. This TCR was recovered from a person between 18 and 75 years old in good health. CDR3 DNA, as far as it was read: TGCAGTGCTAGGCCCCTGGGACAGGTGACCCAAGAGACC. Amino acids: CSARPLGQVTQET. The full CDR3 is CSARPLGQVTQETQYF.